This is a list of T cell receptor beta chains from one sample in a study of cytomegalovirus exposure and HLA in healthy donors. Libraries were prepared by immunoSEQ multiplex PCR; TCRdb keeps only in-frame clonotypes and omits some of them. The data hold under 250,000 clones, with 80% to 90% observed a single time. The specimen sequenced was PBMCs. Receptors were obtained from a man younger than 35 in good health and CMV-seronegative. Both conserved end residues are part of each CDR3. The order of the fields is clone size, D gene, J gene, V gene, CDR3 DNA, CDR3 protein. The D gene is left open where the match is weak. Clone size, where shown, is once, few, many, or a class for clones that have expanded.

abundance: -
d_gene: TRBD1
j_gene: TRBJ2-2
v_gene: TRBV6-1
CDR3nt: TGTGCCACCCAAGGCGGACAGGGCCGAACCGGGGAGCTGTTTTTT
CDR3aa: CATQGGQGRTGELFF

abundance: -
d_gene: TRBD1
j_gene: TRBJ1-2
v_gene: TRBV11-3
CDR3nt: TGTGCCAGCAGCGCCGGGACAGGCCTGGGCTACACCTTC
CDR3aa: CASSAGTGLGYTF

abundance: once
d_gene: -
j_gene: TRBJ2-7
v_gene: TRBV4-3
CDR3nt: TGCGCCAGCAGCCGCTGGGACAACTACGAGCAGTACTTC
CDR3aa: CASSRWDNYEQYF

abundance: -
d_gene: -
j_gene: TRBJ2-7
v_gene: TRBV7-2
CDR3nt: TGTGCCAGCAGTGGGGACTCAAATTCCTACGAGCAGTACTTC
CDR3aa: CASSGDSNSYEQYF

abundance: -
d_gene: TRBD1
j_gene: TRBJ2-7
v_gene: TRBV27
CDR3nt: TGTGCCAGCAGGAAGAACCGGGACAGGGGGATATACGAGCAGTACTTC
CDR3aa: CASRKNRDRGIYEQYF

abundance: -
d_gene: TRBD2
j_gene: TRBJ2-3
v_gene: TRBV4-3
CDR3nt: TGCGCCAGCAGCCAGGTTACTAGCGGGCGCGCAGATACGCAGTATTTT
CDR3aa: CASSQVTSGRADTQYF

abundance: -
d_gene: -
j_gene: TRBJ1-1
v_gene: TRBV6-1
CDR3nt: TGTGCCAGCAGGTCGGACACTTACACTGAAGCTTTCTTT
CDR3aa: CASRSDTYTEAFF

abundance: -
d_gene: TRBD1
j_gene: TRBJ2-7
v_gene: TRBV6-1
CDR3nt: TGTGCCAGCAGTGAAGCTCTAGTCGGGACAGGGTTAAATCTGTTCGCTCCCTACGAGCAGTACTTC
CDR3aa: CASSEALVGTGLNLFAPYEQYF

abundance: -
d_gene: -
j_gene: TRBJ1-1
v_gene: TRBV28
CDR3nt: TGTGCCAGCAGTTTTTCGGGACTCAACACTGAAGCTTTCTTT
CDR3aa: CASSFSGLNTEAFF

abundance: -
d_gene: -
j_gene: TRBJ1-4
v_gene: TRBV28
CDR3nt: TGTGCCAGCAGTTTAATGGGGGGGCTGTCCGAAAAACTGTTTTTT
CDR3aa: CASSLMGGLSEKLFF

abundance: few
d_gene: -
j_gene: TRBJ1-2
v_gene: TRBV5-8
CDR3nt: TGTGCCAGCAGCCAGGACACCGACTATGGCTACACCTTC
CDR3aa: CASSQDTDYGYTF

abundance: -
d_gene: TRBD2
j_gene: TRBJ2-1
v_gene: TRBV7-2
CDR3nt: TGTGCCAGCAGCTCGGGACTAGCGGACGTCTACAATGAGCAGTTCTTC
CDR3aa: CASSSGLADVYNEQFF

abundance: -
d_gene: -
j_gene: TRBJ1-3
v_gene: TRBV30
CDR3nt: TGTGCCTGGGCCTTGGCGGACACCATATATTTT
CDR3aa: CAWALADTIYF

abundance: -
d_gene: TRBD1
j_gene: TRBJ1-2
v_gene: TRBV6-4
CDR3nt: TGTGCCAGCAGCTCGGGACAGGGTGGGATCGGCTACACCTTC
CDR3aa: CASSSGQGGIGYTF

abundance: -
d_gene: -
j_gene: TRBJ1-3
v_gene: TRBV5-6
CDR3nt: TGTGCCAGCAGCTCCATTCTCAGACAGGCCTCGGGAAACACCATATATTTT
CDR3aa: CASSSILRQASGNTIYF

abundance: -
d_gene: -
j_gene: TRBJ1-5
v_gene: TRBV27
CDR3nt: TGTGCCAGCAGTGTAACAGGGCTCAATCAGCCCCAGCATTTT
CDR3aa: CASSVTGLNQPQHF

abundance: -
d_gene: -
j_gene: TRBJ1-2
v_gene: TRBV2
CDR3nt: TGTGCCAGCAGTGAACAGGGGACGGACTATGGCTACACCTTC
CDR3aa: CASSEQGTDYGYTF

abundance: -
d_gene: -
j_gene: TRBJ1-1
v_gene: TRBV2
CDR3nt: TGTGCCAGCAGCCCGGGAGGCACTGAAGCTTTCTTT
CDR3aa: CASSPGGTEAFF

abundance: -
d_gene: -
j_gene: TRBJ1-4
v_gene: TRBV9
CDR3nt: TGTGCCAGCAGCGTTAAAAAACTGTTTTTT
CDR3aa: CASSVKKLFF

abundance: -
d_gene: -
j_gene: TRBJ1-5
v_gene: TRBV6-1
CDR3nt: TGTGCCAGCAGGTGGAGGGGCAATCAGCCCCAGCATTTT
CDR3aa: CASRWRGNQPQHF

abundance: -
d_gene: TRBD1
j_gene: TRBJ2-2
v_gene: TRBV5-1
CDR3nt: TGCGCCAGCAGCTCACAGGGGAAAAGGAGTCTCGGGGAGCTGTTTTTT
CDR3aa: CASSSQGKRSLGELFF

abundance: -
d_gene: -
j_gene: TRBJ2-1
v_gene: TRBV5-4
CDR3nt: TGTGCCAGCAGCGACCGGGACTACAATGAGCAGTTCTTC
CDR3aa: CASSDRDYNEQFF

abundance: -
d_gene: -
j_gene: TRBJ1-2
v_gene: TRBV27
CDR3nt: TGTGCCAGCAGACCGGGGGGTGCCGTAGTCGGCTATGGCTACACCTTC
CDR3aa: CASRPGGAVVGYGYTF

abundance: few
d_gene: -
j_gene: TRBJ1-2
v_gene: TRBV28
CDR3nt: TGTGCCAGCAGTTTTGGGGCAAGGGATGGAGACTACACCTTC
CDR3aa: CASSFGARDGDYTF

abundance: once
d_gene: -
j_gene: TRBJ2-1
v_gene: TRBV27
CDR3nt: TGTGCCAGCAGTTTATTTTGGGGGGACAATGAGCAGTTCTTC
CDR3aa: CASSLFWGDNEQFF

abundance: -
d_gene: -
j_gene: TRBJ1-5
v_gene: TRBV19
CDR3nt: TGTGCCAGTAGTCCCTCCGGGGGATGGGGCAATCAGCCCCAGCATTTT
CDR3aa: CASSPSGGWGNQPQHF

abundance: -
d_gene: -
j_gene: TRBJ2-3
v_gene: TRBV27
CDR3nt: TGTGCCAGCAGTCACAGGGCCACAGATACGCAGTATTTT
CDR3aa: CASSHRATDTQYF

abundance: -
d_gene: TRBD2
j_gene: TRBJ2-1
v_gene: TRBV5-6
CDR3nt: TGTGCCAGCAGCCCGAGGCCGGGGGGGCACTACAATGAGCAGTTCTTC
CDR3aa: CASSPRPGGHYNEQFF

abundance: -
d_gene: TRBD1
j_gene: TRBJ2-7
v_gene: TRBV7-6
CDR3nt: TGTGCCAGCAGCCGCGGGACAGGGGCAGGCTACGAGCAGTACTTC
CDR3aa: CASSRGTGAGYEQYF

abundance: -
d_gene: -
j_gene: TRBJ2-7
v_gene: TRBV4-2
CDR3nt: TGTGCCAGCAGCCAAGATCTTTACGAGCAGTACTTC
CDR3aa: CASSQDLYEQYF

abundance: -
d_gene: TRBD2
j_gene: TRBJ2-1
v_gene: TRBV5-1
CDR3nt: TGCGCCAGCAGCAGCACTAGCGGGAGAATCGATGAGCAGTTCTTC
CDR3aa: CASSSTSGRIDEQFF

abundance: -
d_gene: -
j_gene: TRBJ1-1
v_gene: TRBV4-1
CDR3nt: TGCGCCAGCAGCTTCCGAGGGGGGAACACTGAAGCTTTCTTT
CDR3aa: CASSFRGGNTEAFF

abundance: -
d_gene: -
j_gene: TRBJ1-2
v_gene: TRBV5-1
CDR3nt: TGCGCCAGCAGCTTGGAAATGGGGCTTGGCTATGGCTACACCTTC
CDR3aa: CASSLEMGLGYGYTF

abundance: once
d_gene: TRBD2
j_gene: TRBJ2-1
v_gene: TRBV30
CDR3nt: TGTGCCTGGGATGAGCGGGAGGTCGTACGGGAGCAGTTCTTC
CDR3aa: CAWDEREVVREQFF

abundance: -
d_gene: -
j_gene: TRBJ1-4
v_gene: TRBV2
CDR3nt: TGTGCCGGGCGGGGGGCGTCGGCAACTAATGAAAAACTGTTTTTT
CDR3aa: CAGRGASATNEKLFF

abundance: -
d_gene: -
j_gene: TRBJ2-2
v_gene: TRBV19
CDR3nt: TGTGCCAGTAGTTACACCGGGACCGGGGAGCTGTTTTTT
CDR3aa: CASSYTGTGELFF

abundance: once
d_gene: TRBD1
j_gene: TRBJ2-5
v_gene: TRBV6-1
CDR3nt: TGTGCCAGCAGTAAGGACAGGGGGCAGGAGACCCAGTACTTC
CDR3aa: CASSKDRGQETQYF

abundance: -
d_gene: -
j_gene: TRBJ1-4
v_gene: TRBV4-3
CDR3nt: TGCGCCAGCAGCCAAGGCGGGGGGGCGCGAGAAAAACTGTTTTTT
CDR3aa: CASSQGGGAREKLFF

abundance: -
d_gene: -
j_gene: TRBJ1-2
v_gene: TRBV19
CDR3nt: TGTGCCAGTAGTATAGAAGGTAGGGGCGGCTATGGCTACACCTTC
CDR3aa: CASSIEGRGGYGYTF

abundance: -
d_gene: TRBD2
j_gene: TRBJ2-7
v_gene: TRBV5-1
CDR3nt: TGCGCCAGCAGCAATCCCGCCGGGAGGCTCTACGAGCAGTACTTC
CDR3aa: CASSNPAGRLYEQYF

abundance: -
d_gene: TRBD1
j_gene: TRBJ1-2
v_gene: TRBV4-3
CDR3nt: TGCGCCAGCAGCCAAGATAATGACAGGGGGCGCGTGGAGGCTAACTATGGCTACACCTTC
CDR3aa: CASSQDNDRGRVEANYGYTF

abundance: -
d_gene: -
j_gene: TRBJ2-7
v_gene: TRBV19
CDR3nt: TGTGCCAGTGGGGAGCGTCACTCCTACGAGCAGTACTTC
CDR3aa: CASGERHSYEQYF

abundance: -
d_gene: -
j_gene: TRBJ1-6
v_gene: TRBV7-8
CDR3nt: TGTGCCAGCAGCTTAGTCCGTATTAATTCACCCCTCCACTTT
CDR3aa: CASSLVRINSPLHF

abundance: -
d_gene: -
j_gene: TRBJ1-3
v_gene: TRBV5-1
CDR3nt: TGCGCCAGCAGCAACGACAGGACTCACTCTGGAAACACCATATATTTT
CDR3aa: CASSNDRTHSGNTIYF

abundance: -
d_gene: -
j_gene: TRBJ1-1
v_gene: TRBV7-8
CDR3nt: TGTGCCAGCAGCCCCGACCGGACAGTCGAGACTGAAGCTTTCTTT
CDR3aa: CASSPDRTVETEAFF

abundance: -
d_gene: -
j_gene: TRBJ2-2
v_gene: TRBV9
CDR3nt: TGTGCCAGCAGCGTAGGGACCCGTCCGGGGGACACCGGGGAGCTGTTTTTT
CDR3aa: CASSVGTRPGDTGELFF

abundance: -
d_gene: TRBD2
j_gene: TRBJ2-1
v_gene: TRBV28
CDR3nt: TGTGCCAGCACCCCGTTAGTGACTAGCGGGAGGGCCTTCTACAATGAGCAGTTCTTC
CDR3aa: CASTPLVTSGRAFYNEQFF